One T cell receptor beta chain is described in this entry. The data were obtained in a study of blood T cell repertoires in COVID-19. Whole-study context: Samples came from the United States, Italy and Spain, spanning acute and convalescent COVID-19. In each case, the material was cDNA or gDNA derived from T cells, B-cell-depleted T cells, or PBMCs.

Here immunoSEQ multiplex PCR was the method, and the copy in TCRdb shows in-frame clones only, minus some. The sample lists 95,000 to 130,000 clones; roughly 83% were seen once. CDR3 length: 10 amino acids. Per germline, CDR1 SQVTM and CDR2 ANQGSEA. V was pared by 5 bases and J by 7 bases, with 8 bases between. The sequence was collected from a man aged 25 to 40 with acute or convalescent COVID-19. The rearrangement links TRBV29-1 to TRBJ1-1; no definite D call. Sequenced sample: peripheral blood. CDR3 bases: TGCAGCGTTAGCTTCGGTGAAGCTTTCTTT. It yields the protein CSVSFGEAFF.